These 21 T cell receptor beta chains share one sample of origin, sequenced in a study of response to subunit inactivated influenza vaccine. TCRdb re-called the RT-PCR reads through MiXCR, storing one row per CDR3 protein. The sample lists over 750,000 distinct CDR3 sequences; roughly 20% were seen once. The sample here was PBMCs from blood, taken roughly 5 days after vaccination. Source of these receptors: a man in his fifties who received an inactivated influenza vaccine.

This clonotype was counted only a few times. A read error may account for a junction end that differs from germline. The CDR3 region is CASSSGTFLAKNIQYF. Here the CDR3 DNA reads TGTGCTAGCAGCTCCGGGACATTTCTAGCCAAAAACATTCAGTACTTC. V and J are TRBV7-6 and TRBJ2-4; perhaps TRBD1 as D (6 bases). This CDR3 spans 16 amino acids. Germline V CDR1 and CDR2: SGHVS, FNYEAQ.

This chain uses TRBV12-3 or TRBV12-4 with TRBJ2-1; TRBD2 agrees at 10 bases. J gave up 5 bases and V 4 bases, and 5 bases lay outside the gene matches. The CDR3 spans 15 residues. The CDR3, as DNA: TGTGCCAGCAGTTCAAGGACTAGCGGAGACAATGAGCAGTTCTTC. This translates into CASSSRTSGDNEQFF.

At least ten counts were recorded for this clonotype. This rearrangement joins TRBV4-3 to TRBJ1-6; D is undetermined. This CDR3 comprises 19 residues. Per germline, CDR1 LGHNA and CDR2 YSLEER. Trimming removed 0 bases from V and 0 bases from J, with 15 bases in between. The CDR3 DNA reads TGCGCCAGCAGCCAAGATTATTACATCCAGAGCTCCTATAATTCACCCCTCCACTTT. Translating it yields CASSQDYYIQSSYNSPLHF.

The J gene is TRBJ1-4, the V gene TRBV10-3, with 11 bases fitting TRBD1. Germline assignment: CDR1 ENHRY and CDR2 SYGVKD. The CDR3 sequence is 13 residues long. The V and J ends lost 8 bases and 6 bases, in that order; junction bases with no gene match: 2. CDR3 loop: CAIGGQGDEKLFF. As DNA, the CDR3 is TGTGCCATCGGGGGACAGGGGGATGAAAAACTGTTTTTT.

V usage is TRBV27 and J usage is TRBJ2-3; perhaps D is TRBD1 or TRBD2 (6 bases each). The CDR3 runs to 13 residues. V shed 0 bases and J shed 9 bases, with 10 bases lying between them. Germline V lookup: CDR1 MNHEY, CDR2 SMNVEV (reference sequence). The CDR3 protein is CASSLSGGSTQYF. The CDR3 coding sequence is TGTGCCAGCAGTTTATCCGGGGGCAGCACGCAGTATTTT.

The chain uses TRBV20-1 and TRBJ1-1; 7 nucleotides match TRBD1. The J segment lost 3 bases and the V segment lost 5 bases, leaving 3 bases of the junction unmatched. This CDR3 has 12 residues. Per germline, CDR1 DFQATT and CDR2 SNEGSKA (reference sequence). The CDR3 nucleotides are TGCAGTGCTTACAGGGGCCACACTGAAGCTTTCTTT. Translated, it gives CSAYRGHTEAFF.

In its sample, this clonotype was seen a few times. V gene TRBV20-1 combines with J gene TRBJ2-1, with TRBD1 matching over 9 bases. Per germline, CDR1 DFQATT and CDR2 SNEGSKA (reference sequence). The CDR3 extends over 17 amino acids. J was trimmed by 4 bases and V by 6 bases; bases with no gene match: 16. This chain's CDR3 is CSANLKLRDRVYNEQFF. As DNA, the CDR3 is TGCAGTGCCAATTTGAAACTCCGGGACAGGGTGTACAATGAGCAGTTCTTC.

The V call is TRBV12-3 or TRBV12-4, the J call TRBJ1-3; D unclear. This CDR3 region has 13 residues. V lost 5 bases to trimming and J lost 5 bases, with 10 bases between them. The DNA for the CDR3 is TGTGCCAGCAGTCTCGGGGATAGAAACACCATATATTTT. Encoded protein: CASSLGDRNTIYF.

This clonotype was found a few times. The V and J genes are TRBV5-1 and TRBJ2-1; 7 nucleotides match TRBD2. The ends lost 5 bases at V and 6 bases at J; junction bases unmatched: 11. Germline CDR1 and CDR2: SGHRS and YFSETQ. The CDR3 sequence is 15 residues long. As DNA, the CDR3 is TGCGCCAGCAGGCGTACCGGGACTACTTCCAATGAGCAGTTCTTC. Residues: CASRRTGTTSNEQFF.

The rearrangement uses TRBV6-1 and TRBJ2-1; 7 nucleotides align to TRBD1. CDR1 MNHNS and CDR2 SASEGT come from the germline V gene. V shed 6 bases, J shed 5 bases, and the junction held 19 bases outside the gene matches. This CDR3 is built from 18 residues. The CDR3 sequence: CASSDRVGIYYRNNEQFF. For the CDR3, the DNA is TGTGCCAGCAGCGACAGGGTTGGCATATATTACCGGAACAATGAGCAGTTCTTC.

This clonotype has more than one count but fewer than ten. V and J are TRBV4-2 and TRBJ2-2; a possible D gene is TRBD1 (6 bases). The CDR3 runs 13 residues. Per the germline V gene, CDR1 is LGHNA and CDR2 is YNFKEQ. Trimming took off 10 bases at V and 0 bases at J, with 9 bases between the two ends. CDR3 in DNA: TGTGCCACTAGGACAGCGAACACCGGGGAGCTGTTTTTT. Translating it yields CATRTANTGELFF.

This chain uses TRBV3-1 with TRBJ2-5, with 7 bases identical to TRBD1. This CDR3 has 14 amino acids. Germline loops: CDR1 LGHDT, CDR2 YNNKEL (reference sequence). Losses at the gene ends were 4 bases for V and 5 bases for J; bases not matched to a gene: 7. CDR3 sequence (DNA): TGTGCCAGCAGCCCACTCCGGGACAGTGAGACCCAGTACTTC. Translating gives CASSPLRDSETQYF.

This chain joins TRBV29-1 and TRBJ2-7; the match to TRBD2 covers 14 bases. The CDR3 contains 15 residues. The V gene end was trimmed by 5 bases and the J gene end by 3 bases; junction bases not matched to a gene: 6. The V gene's germline CDR1 is SQVTM and CDR2 ANQGSEA. Here the CDR3 DNA reads TGCAGCGTTCAAGGACTAGCGGGGGGACTCTACGAGCAGTACTTC. Translation gives CSVQGLAGGLYEQYF.

This clonotype was detected many times. Relative to the germline gene, one junction end is altered; a read error may explain this. This sequence joins TRBV12-3 or TRBV12-4 and TRBJ2-7, with a possible D match to TRBD1 (5 bases). This CDR3 region has 12 residues. DNA of the CDR3: TGCGCCAGCAGCAGACAGAGCTACGAGCAGTACTTC. It is translated as CASSRQSYEQYF.

The CDR3 is CSGGTGGQETQYF. CDR3 DNA sequence: TGCAGTGGGGGGACAGGGGGACAAGAGACCCAGTACTTC. V gene TRBV20-1 combines with J gene TRBJ2-5; 11 nucleotides agree with TRBD1. From germline, CDR1 is DFQATT and CDR2 SNEGSKA (reference sequence). This CDR3 is built from 13 residues. V lost 7 bases and J lost 2; bases outside the gene matches: 3.

This clonotype was counted only a few times. V usage is TRBV6-1 and J usage is TRBJ1-5; D ambiguous. The V gene's germline CDR1 is MNHNS and CDR2 SASEGT. V was trimmed by 9 bases and J by 2 bases, leaving 14 bases between them. This CDR3 has 14 amino acids. CDR3 protein: CASSGGVGNQPQHF. The CDR3 DNA sequence: TGTGCCAGTTCAGGAGGAGTCGGCAATCAGCCCCAGCATTTT.

The V gene is TRBV4-1, the J gene TRBJ2-1; 10 nucleotides line up with TRBD1. CDR3 size: 16 residues. The V gene's germline CDR1 is MGHRA and CDR2 YSYEKL. Trimming removed 4 bases from V and 5 bases from J; junction bases left unmatched: 8. CDR3 sequence (DNA): TGCGCCAGCAGCCTCTCATTGGGACAGGGGAACAATGAGCAGTTCTTC. It yields the protein CASSLSLGQGNNEQFF.

This clonotype occurred a few times. J is TRBJ2-1 and V is TRBV7-6; 10 nucleotides align to TRBD2. V gave up 3 bases and J gave up 8 bases; unmatched junction bases: 13. Germline V gene sequence: CDR1 SGHVS, CDR2 FNYEAQ. The CDR3 sequence is 17 residues long. CDR3 residues: CASSLVEREGIGYEQFF. Written as DNA, the CDR3 is TGTGCCAGCAGCTTGGTGGAGCGGGAGGGGATTGGCTATGAGCAGTTCTTC.

This clonotype was found a few times. This chain connects TRBV20-1 to TRBJ2-7; TRBD1 is a possible D gene (5 bases). The germline V gene has CDR1 DFQATT and CDR2 SNEGSKA (reference sequence). The V gene lost 5 bases and the J gene lost 5 bases, with 19 bases spanning the gap. The CDR3 length is 14 residues. The CDR3 spells CSAETGYGRDEQYF. The CDR3 nucleotides read TGCAGTGCTGAAACGGGCTATGGCAGGGACGAGCAGTACTTC.

There are a few counts of this clonotype. The chain links TRBV6-1 to TRBJ2-7; TRBD1 might be the D (6 bases). Germline CDR1 is MNHNS and CDR2 is SASEGT. CDR3 length: 16 amino acids. V lost 3 bases and J 4 bases, leaving 19 bases between the germline ends. CDR3 coding DNA: TGTGCCAGCAGTGAGGCCGGGACATGGGGTGTTTACGAGCAGTACTTC. Its translation is CASSEAGTWGVYEQYF.

This clonotype has more than one count but fewer than ten. The chain carries TRBV4-3 and TRBJ2-7, with D uncertain. CDR1 LGHNA and CDR2 YSLEER come from the germline V gene. V gave up 1 base and J gave up 1 base, with 11 bases separating them. There are 15 residues in the CDR3. In DNA form, the CDR3 reads TGCGCCAGCAGCCAAGTTTTCAGTGGGTCCTACGAGCAGTACTTC. This translates into CASSQVFSGSYEQYF.